The 31 T cell receptor beta chains given below trace back to one sample, sequenced in a study of T-cell memory formation after mild COVID-19. TCRdb re-derived calls from the 5' RACE reads in MiXCR, one entry per CDR3 protein. This sample carries around 420,000 distinct CDR3 sequences, approximately 24% of them seen once, and the ten largest clones take around 9%. Sequenced: PBMCs or a T cell subset sorted from them (not recorded which). Receptors originate from an adult woman who had mild COVID-19 (a few samples of this study predate the infection). Cell type and time point are not known.

This clonotype was seen a handful of times. The rearrangement uses TRBV12-3 or TRBV12-4 and TRBJ1-4; weak D call: TRBD1 (5 bases). Trimming cost V 3 bases and J 3 bases, with 14 bases left between them. This CDR3 spans 16 amino acids. As DNA, the CDR3 is TGTGCCAGCAGTTTCGTCCCTGGGGGTTCTAATGAAAAACTGTTTTTT. Its protein is CASSFVPGGSNEKLFF.

The V gene is TRBV14, the J gene TRBJ2-1; D gene unclear. The ends were cut back, 2 bases at V and 10 bases at J, with 12 bases in the middle. The germline V gene has CDR1 SGHDN and CDR2 FVKESK. The CDR3 is 13 amino acids. In DNA, the CDR3 is TGTGCCAGCAGCCAATTCGGGCCCGCGGAGCAGTTCTTC. It yields the protein CASSQFGPAEQFF.

As DNA, the CDR3 is TGTGCCAGCAGTTTAGGGATGGGGATCTATGGCTACACCTTC. This gives the protein CASSLGMGIYGYTF. The gene calls are TRBV12-3 or TRBV12-4 and TRBJ1-2; D is ambiguous. The ends were cut back, 1 base at V and 4 bases at J, with 10 bases in the middle. The CDR3 runs to 14 residues.

The CDR3 loop is CATSRAGGMAETQYF. The DNA of the CDR3 is TGTGCCACCAGTCGAGCAGGGGGGATGGCAGAGACCCAGTACTTC. The V gene is TRBV24-1, the J gene TRBJ2-5; tentatively, D is TRBD1 (7 bases). The CDR3 is made up of 15 amino acids. V gave up 6 bases and J gave up 4 bases, with 17 bases separating them. The germline gives CDR1 KGHDR, CDR2 SFDVKD.

The chain employs TRBV6-2 or TRBV6-3 and TRBJ1-2; possible D gene TRBD1, 5 bases. The germline gives CDR1 MNHEY, CDR2 SVGEGT. The V end lost 2 bases, the J end lost 7 bases, and 17 bases lay between the germline ends. The CDR3 is made up of 15 amino acids. CDR3 bases: TGTGCCAGCAGTTACCCCGGCGCGGGGCTAGGTGGCTACACCTTC. Translation gives CASSYPGAGLGGYTF.

The sample holds a few counts of this clonotype. The V call is TRBV29-1, the J call TRBJ2-5; D is ambiguous. Germline V gives CDR1 SQVTM, CDR2 ANQGSEA. V was pared by 4 bases and J by 5 bases, with 14 bases between. The CDR3 has 13 amino acids. DNA for the CDR3: TGCAGCGTTGTCCCAAGACCCCCGGAGACCCAGTACTTC. Its protein is CSVVPRPPETQYF.

The chain links TRBV10-3 to TRBJ2-1; the D is unclear. Deletions cut 1 base from V and 6 bases from J, with 4 bases between. CDR1 is ENHRY and CDR2 is SYGVKD in the germline V gene. The CDR3 consists of 12 residues. CDR3 DNA sequence: TGTGCCATCAGTGAGTTCTCCAATGAGCAGTTCTTC. Protein: CAISEFSNEQFF.

In DNA, the CDR3 is TGTGCCACCAGTGATGCTGCGGGCAGGGAGAATCAGCCCCAGCATTTT. Residues: CATSDAAGRENQPQHF. This chain joins TRBV24-1 and TRBJ1-5, with TRBD1 as a possible D gene (5 bases). Between the trimmed V and J ends, which lost 3 bases and 4 bases, there was a span of 15 bases. Germline V CDR1 and CDR2: KGHDR, SFDVKD. The CDR3 is 16 residues long.

This clonotype showed up just a few times. V usage is TRBV19 and J usage is TRBJ2-2; D unresolved. Trimming pared 5 bases from V and 1 base from J, leaving 5 bases between. In germline, CDR1 is LNHDA, CDR2 SQIVND (reference sequence). The CDR3 sequence is 13 residues long. The DNA for the CDR3 is TGTGCCAGTAGTTCAGTGAACACCGGGGAGCTGTTTTTT. Its translation: CASSSVNTGELFF.

This clonotype was counted only a few times. This chain links TRBV20-1 with TRBJ1-1; D unclear. V gave up 4 bases and J gave up 2 bases, with 5 bases separating them. The CDR3 is made up of 11 amino acids. CDR1 is DFQATT and CDR2 is SNEGSKA in the germline V gene (reference sequence). CDR3 loop: CSAMFNTEAFF. DNA of the CDR3: TGCAGTGCTATGTTCAACACTGAAGCTTTCTTT.

This clonotype has more than one count but fewer than ten. The rearrangement joins TRBV6-6 to TRBJ2-3, with TRBD1 matching over 8 bases. The length of the CDR3 is 16 residues. The trim removed 6 bases at V and 4 bases at J, leaving 12 bases unmatched. Germline lookup yields CDR1 MNHNY and CDR2 SVGAGI (reference sequence). The CDR3 region is CASSRGTGGRADTQYF. CDR3 bases: TGTGCCAGCAGCCGCGGTACAGGGGGACGGGCAGATACGCAGTATTTT.

The rearrangement links TRBV5-1 to TRBJ2-3; D gene unclear. Germline V gene lookup returns CDR1 SGHRS and CDR2 YFSETQ. V was pared by 4 bases and J by 5 bases, with 8 bases between. CDR3 size: 12 residues. CDR3 loop: CASSRDQDTQYF. In nucleotides, the CDR3 is TGCGCCAGCAGCAGGGATCAAGATACGCAGTATTTT.

This rearrangement joins TRBV24-1 to TRBJ1-5; 7 nucleotides align to TRBD1. The CDR3 spans 15 residues. In germline, CDR1 is KGHDR, CDR2 SFDVKD. The ends lost 5 bases at V and 0 bases at J; junction bases unmatched: 3. This CDR3 is CATSGAGGSNQPQHF. The CDR3 DNA reads TGTGCCACCAGTGGGGCAGGGGGTAGCAATCAGCCCCAGCATTTT.

The genes are TRBV9 and TRBJ1-1; D is unclear. The CDR3 runs 13 residues. Germline V gene sequence: CDR1 SGDLS, CDR2 YYNGEE. Trimming left V 6 bases short and J 0 bases short, with 9 bases between. DNA of the CDR3: TGTGCCAGCAATGGAGGATTGAACACTGAAGCTTTCTTT. Translation: CASNGGLNTEAFF.

The chain couples TRBV5-1 to TRBJ2-1; 7 bases fit TRBD1. The length of the CDR3 is 15 residues. V lost 4 bases, J lost 8 bases, and 12 bases stayed unmatched. CDR1 and CDR2 from the germline V gene are SGHRS and YFSETQ. The CDR3 sequence is CASSGTGDLTDEQFF. The CDR3 nucleotides read TGCGCCAGCAGCGGAACAGGGGACCTAACGGATGAGCAGTTCTTC.

This clonotype has only a few counts. The chain couples TRBV3-1 to TRBJ2-3; D might be TRBD1 (6 bases). Germline lookup yields CDR1 LGHDT and CDR2 YNNKEL (reference sequence). The CDR3 totals 14 residues. V shed 3 bases and J shed 5 bases, with 12 bases lying between them. This chain's CDR3 is CASSQGARVDTQYF. The CDR3 region has the DNA TGTGCCAGCAGCCAGGGGGCGCGGGTAGATACGCAGTATTTT.

This clonotype was found a few times. This chain uses TRBV4-1 with TRBJ1-2, with D possibly TRBD1 on 5 matching bases. The V end lost 3 bases, the J end lost 3 bases, and 11 bases lay between the germline ends. The germline V gene has CDR1 MGHRA and CDR2 YSYEKL. The CDR3 totals 14 residues. The CDR3 loop is CASSQASGDYGYTF. The CDR3 nucleotides are TGCGCCAGCAGCCAGGCCTCGGGGGACTATGGCTACACCTTC.

The rearrangement joins TRBV9 to TRBJ2-7, with D perhaps TRBD2 (5 bases). This CDR3 contains 15 residues. The V end was cut by 0 bases, the J end by 1 base, with 11 bases between. In germline, CDR1 is SGDLS, CDR2 YYNGEE. In DNA, the CDR3 is TGTGCCAGCAGCGTAGGAAGTAGCGCATCCTACGAGCAGTACTTC. Amino acids: CASSVGSSASYEQYF.

This clonotype showed up just a few times. The V and J genes are TRBV7-9 and TRBJ2-2, with D possibly TRBD1 on 6 matching bases. The germline V gene has CDR1 SEHNR and CDR2 FQNEAQ (reference sequence). The CDR3 is 15 residues long. V was pared by 2 bases and J by 4 bases, with 11 bases between. For the CDR3, the DNA is TGTGCCAGCAGCTTAATGGCAGGGGTCACCGGGGAGCTGTTTTTT. Its translation: CASSLMAGVTGELFF.

V is TRBV3-1 and J is TRBJ2-7, with a tentative D call TRBD2 (6 bases). V was cut by 4 bases and J by 4 bases, with 17 bases left in between. Germline V CDR1 and CDR2: LGHDT, YNNKEL (reference sequence). The CDR3 length is 15 residues. The CDR3 region has the DNA TGTGCCAGCAGCCCCCGGGGAGGAGCCCAGTACGAGCAGTACTTC. Encoded protein: CASSPRGGAQYEQYF.

This chain's CDR3 is CASSPFDGTYNEQFF. The CDR3 nucleotides are TGTGCCAGCTCACCATTCGACGGAACATACAATGAGCAGTTCTTC. This chain connects TRBV18 to TRBJ2-1; no firm D call. The length of the CDR3 is 15 residues. Germline-derived CDR1 and CDR2 are KGHSH and LQKENI. The germline V and J ends were trimmed by 2 bases and 4 bases, with 12 bases remaining between them.

V usage is TRBV2 and J usage is TRBJ2-3; TRBD1 is a possible D gene (6 bases). This CDR3 region has 15 residues. The germline CDR1 and CDR2 sequences are SNHLY and FYNNEI. V was trimmed by 9 bases and J by 0 bases, leaving 16 bases between them. CDR3 protein: CARARDKGSTDTQYF. The CDR3 nucleotides are TGTGCCAGGGCCCGGGACAAGGGAAGCACAGATACGCAGTATTTT.

The V and J genes are TRBV2 and TRBJ1-1; D remains ambiguous. The CDR3 has 19 amino acids. V was clipped by 1 base and J by 11 bases, with 32 bases between them. Germline loops: CDR1 SNHLY, CDR2 FYNNEI. The CDR3 DNA sequence: TGTGCCAGCAGTGAAGGAGGCGGTACGGGCAGAGGGAAAGTAATGGTGGCTTTCTTT. Protein sequence: CASSEGGGTGRGKVMVAFF.

The chain couples TRBV4-2 to TRBJ2-1, with TRBD2 matching 8 bases. CDR1 is LGHNA, CDR2 YNFKEQ, per germline. V lost 0 bases, J lost 5 bases, and 3 bases stayed unmatched. The CDR3 runs 15 residues. The chain's CDR3 is CASSQDSGANNEQFF. The CDR3 nucleotides are TGTGCCAGCAGCCAAGATAGCGGGGCTAACAATGAGCAGTTCTTC.

This clonotype has a handful of counts. V usage is TRBV6-5 and J usage is TRBJ2-1; a weak D match, TRBD2 (6 bases). The CDR3 has 16 residues. The V gene lost 4 bases and the J gene lost 5 bases, with 18 bases spanning the gap. Germline loops: CDR1 MNHEY, CDR2 SVGAGI. The DNA of the CDR3 is TGTGCCAGCAGTTGGACCCTTGGCGGGATACACAATGAGCAGTTCTTC. This codes for CASSWTLGGIHNEQFF.

This clonotype was seen a handful of times. The chain is built from TRBV29-1 and TRBJ1-3; TRBD1 aligns across 10 bases. V shed 6 bases, J shed 5 bases, and the junction held 10 bases outside the gene matches. This CDR3 spans 15 amino acids. Germline CDR1 is SQVTM and CDR2 is ANQGSEA. The chain's CDR3 is CSVAGTGVSRNTIYF. In nucleotides, the CDR3 is TGCAGCGTCGCCGGGACAGGGGTATCGAGAAACACCATATATTTT.

For this clonotype: A much larger clone sits a single nucleotide away, making a read error possible. The CDR3 region is CASSGQGESYEQYF. Written as DNA, the CDR3 is TGTGCCAGCAGTGGACAGGGGGAATCCTACGAGCAGTACTTC. This sequence joins TRBV12-3 or TRBV12-4 and TRBJ2-7; 10 nucleotides agree with TRBD1. The CDR3 consists of 14 residues. V was pared by 5 bases and J by 1 base, with 2 bases of the junction left unmatched.

This clonotype was observed a handful of times. This chain joins TRBV7-2 and TRBJ1-3; no firm D call. CDR1 and CDR2 (germline): SGHTA, FQGNSA. Trimming pared 4 bases from V and 2 bases from J, leaving 6 bases between. CDR3 length: 13 residues. CDR3 sequence: CASSSTPGNTIYF. Here the CDR3 DNA reads TGTGCCAGCAGCTCGACACCTGGAAACACCATATATTTT.

The chain uses TRBV6-2 or TRBV6-3 and TRBJ1-1, with a weak D call TRBD1 (6 bases). This CDR3 is 15 amino acids long. With 6 bases removed from V and 1 base from J, the gap between germline ends came to 15 bases. Germline V gives CDR1 MNHEY, CDR2 SVGEGT. CDR3 sequence reads: CASRPDRWANTEAFF. CDR3 coding DNA: TGTGCCAGCAGACCGGACAGATGGGCGAACACTGAAGCTTTCTTT.

Details on this clonotype: A read error may explain this, as a much larger clone is one base away. V gene TRBV5-1 combines with J gene TRBJ1-1, with D uncertain. V lost 0 bases to trimming and J lost 0 bases, with 6 bases between them. The CDR3 runs 14 residues. Germline lookup yields CDR1 SGHRS and CDR2 YFSETQ. The DNA of the CDR3 is TGCGCCAGCAGCTTGGTCAGCCTGAACACTGAAGCTTTCTTT. Translation: CASSLVSLNTEAFF.

The chain has TRBV18 and TRBJ1-3, with 7 nucleotides matching TRBD1. Germline CDR1 and CDR2: KGHSH and LQKENI. CDR3 length: 14 residues. V trimming: 3 bases; J trimming: 4 bases; junction bases outside the gene matches: 3. The CDR3 region has the DNA TGTGCCAGCTCACCCCTGGACAGGGGAAACACCATATATTTT. Its translation is CASSPLDRGNTIYF.